This is a list of T cell receptor beta chains from one sample in a study of blood T cell repertoires in COVID-19. Libraries were prepared by immunoSEQ multiplex PCR; TCRdb keeps only in-frame clonotypes and omits some of them. In the table there are under 250,000 clones, around 80% of which are singletons. Sequencing was done on a sample of peripheral blood. The source is a woman under 30 with acute or convalescent COVID-19. CDR3s include the opening cysteine and the closing phenylalanine or tryptophan. The D gene is left open where the match is weak. Clone sizes are given selectively: once, few, many, or a class where the clone is expanded.

d_call	v_call	clone_size	j_call	cdr3_nt	cdr3_aa
TRBD1	TRBV15	.	TRBJ1-5	TGTGCCACCAGCAGAGATTGGGACAGTAGCAATCAGCCCCAGCATTTT	CATSRDWDSSNQPQHF
TRBD1	TRBV5-8	.	TRBJ2-3	TGTGCCAGCAGCTGGAGACAGGGTTTCCCAGATACGCAGTATTTT	CASSWRQGFPDTQYF
.	TRBV27	.	TRBJ2-7	TGTGCCAGCAGTTTATCGTTACGAGCCTACGAGCAGTACTTC	CASSLSLRAYEQYF
TRBD2	TRBV4-3	.	TRBJ2-2	TGCGCCAGCAGCCAACGAGAATGGGGACTAGCGGGAGAGCCCAACTTCGCCGGGGAGCTGTTTTTT	CASSQREWGLAGEPNFAGELFF
.	TRBV7-9	.	TRBJ1-2	TGTGCCAGCAGCTTCGACTATGGCTACACCTTC	CASSFDYGYTF
.	TRBV28	few	TRBJ2-7	TGTGCCAGCAGTTTCCTAGCGAGAAGAGTGTCCTACGAGCAGTACTTC	CASSFLARRVSYEQYF
.	TRBV19	.	TRBJ1-6	TGTGCCAGCGCGGCCAGGGCTAGTTCACCCCTCCACTTT	CASAARASSPLHF
TRBD1	TRBV30	.	TRBJ2-1	TGTGCCTGGAGTACGGGGACAGCCTCCTACAATGAGCAGTTCTTC	CAWSTGTASYNEQFF
.	TRBV7-2	.	TRBJ2-1	TGTGCCAGCAGCTTATGGTTAGGGGGTGAGCAGTTCTTC	CASSLWLGGEQFF
TRBD2	TRBV6-5	.	TRBJ2-3	TGTGCCAGCAGGTGGGGACTAGCGGGAGATACGCAGTATTTT	CASRWGLAGDTQYF
.	TRBV19	.	TRBJ1-3	TGTGCCAGTAGTAACAGGGAAAGCTCTGGAAACACCATATATTTT	CASSNRESSGNTIYF
TRBD1	TRBV19	.	TRBJ1-6	TGTGCCAGTAGTAGGGGACAGCAGTTGGGTTCACCCCTCCACTTT	CASSRGQQLGSPLHF
.	TRBV4-3	.	TRBJ2-3	TGCGCCAGCAGCCAAAGGTGGGGGGAAGGGACCACAGATACGCAGTATTTT	CASSQRWGEGTTDTQYF
.	TRBV28	.	TRBJ1-1	TGTGCCAGCAGTTTATTACAGGTCGGCGCTTTCTTT	CASSLLQVGAFF
.	TRBV28	.	TRBJ1-4	TGTGCCAGCAGTTTTAGCCACTTTAAGGAGGCTAATGAAAAACTGTTTTTT	CASSFSHFKEANEKLFF
TRBD1	TRBV3-1/TRBV3-2	.	TRBJ1-2	TGTGCCAGCAGCCAAGTCCTCAGGGGGCGCGGTGGCTATGGCTACACCTTC	CASSQVLRGRGGYGYTF
.	TRBV6-2/TRBV6-3	.	TRBJ2-2	TGTGCCAGCAGCTCCGGGACTAACACCGGGGAGCTGTTTTTT	CASSSGTNTGELFF
TRBD2	TRBV7-8	.	TRBJ2-3	TGTGCCAGCAGCTTAGTGGGCGGCGGGAGTTTGACAGATACGCAGTATTTT	CASSLVGGGSLTDTQYF
.	TRBV6-5	.	TRBJ1-2	TGTGCCAGCAGTCAGGGGAACTATGGCTACACCTTC	CASSQGNYGYTF
TRBD2	TRBV24-1	.	TRBJ2-2	TGTGCCACCAGCGCCACTAGCGGCCTCACCGGGGAGCTGTTTTTT	CATSATSGLTGELFF
.	TRBV28	.	TRBJ2-1	TGTGCCAGCAGTTTGTTGAGGGATGAGCAGTTCTTC	CASSLLRDEQFF
.	TRBV7-7	.	TRBJ2-7	TGTGCTAGCAGCTCCCAAATGGCGGAGCGGGCCTTAGCCTACGAGCAGTACTTC	CASSSQMAERALAYEQYF
.	TRBV5-1	.	TRBJ2-5	TGCGCCAGCAGCACCTTACAGGGTGGGCAAGAGACCCAGTACTTC	CASSTLQGGQETQYF
.	TRBV28	few	TRBJ1-2	TGTGCCAGCAACTGGGGCCTTGCTAACTATGGCTACACCTTC	CASNWGLANYGYTF
.	TRBV4-3	.	TRBJ1-2	TGCGCCAGCAGCCAAGAAATGAGACAGGCTAACTATGGCTACACCTTC	CASSQEMRQANYGYTF
.	TRBV2	.	TRBJ2-7	TGTGCCAGCAGTCAGGACAGCTACGAGCAGTACTTC	CASSQDSYEQYF
TRBD2	TRBV11-1	.	TRBJ2-5	TGTGCCAGCAGCTCCACGGGGCGGGGGGAGACCCAGTACTTC	CASSSTGRGETQYF
.	TRBV7-6	.	TRBJ1-5	TGTGCCAGCAGCCCAGGACAAACTGGCAGTAGTCAGCCCCAGCATTTT	CASSPGQTGSSQPQHF
TRBD1	TRBV28	.	TRBJ2-1	TGTGCCAGCAGTTTGGGACAGGGGCTCCACGAGCAGTTCTTC	CASSLGQGLHEQFF
.	TRBV29-1	.	TRBJ2-3	TGCAGCGTCCGCGGGACTGGGGCCACAGATACGCAGTATTTT	CSVRGTGATDTQYF
.	TRBV7-6	.	TRBJ2-7	TGTGCCAGCAGCGCCAGCGGACAGCCCTACGAGCAGTACTTC	CASSASGQPYEQYF
TRBD2	TRBV30	.	TRBJ2-3	TGTGCCTGGAGGTCGGGAGGTGGGTCTGGCACAGATACGCAGTATTTT	CAWRSGGGSGTDTQYF
.	TRBV6-6	.	TRBJ1-2	TGTGCCAGCAGTTCTCTCGGACAGACTAACTATGGCTACACCTTC	CASSSLGQTNYGYTF
.	TRBV7-2	.	TRBJ2-7	TGTGCCAGCAGCCCGACAGGACTCGACTACGAGCAGTACTTC	CASSPTGLDYEQYF
.	TRBV25-1	.	TRBJ1-4	TGTGCCAGCAGTGAATCAATTGGAGACAGGATATTGTTTTTT	CASSESIGDRILFF
.	TRBV7-9	.	TRBJ1-3	TGTGCCAGCAGCCGAATAGCAGGGGTATCCTCTGGAAACACCATATATTTT	CASSRIAGVSSGNTIYF
TRBD2	TRBV7-9	.	TRBJ2-1	TGTGCCAGCACCCTAACGGGACTAGCGGGGCAGTTCTTC	CASTLTGLAGQFF
TRBD2	TRBV27	.	TRBJ2-1	TGTGCCAGCAGTTTTACTAGCGGGAGGGCCCTTAATGAGCAGTTCTTC	CASSFTSGRALNEQFF
TRBD2	TRBV18	.	TRBJ2-7	TGTGCCAGCCGAGATCCTAGCGGGAGGCCCAACGAGCAGTACTTC	CASRDPSGRPNEQYF
TRBD1	TRBV6-5	.	TRBJ1-1	TGTGCCAGCACCCTACCGGGACAGGGTGAAGCTTTCTTT	CASTLPGQGEAFF
.	TRBV28	.	TRBJ1-1	TGTGCCAGCAGTTTAGGGGGTATAGGGGGAGACACTGAAGCTTTCTTT	CASSLGGIGGDTEAFF
.	TRBV6-2/TRBV6-3	.	TRBJ2-3	TGTGCCAGCAGCCCAACAGGGTTAAGCACAGATACGCAGTATTTT	CASSPTGLSTDTQYF